This TCR beta chain was sequenced for a study of T cells in Graves' hyperthyroidism and ophthalmopathy. Points from the study as a whole: Clonotypes that were expanded in thyroid above 0.001 mostly appeared in blood too.

This clonotype was recorded a few times. Its antigen is undetermined. Germline and junction disagree at one end, which may indicate a read error. CDR1 is SEHNR, CDR2 FQNEAQ, per germline (reference sequence). The length of the CDR3 is 12 residues. TCR beta CDR3 regions were amplified from RNA. TCR CDR3 underwent first-round RT-PCR with the HTBI primer set. Each CDR3 protein gets one entry after TCRdb re-called the multiplex PCR reads with MiXCR. The profile covers approximately 870,000 distinct CDR3 sequences, with roughly 40% appearing a single time and around 10% taken by the ten largest. Researchers barred patients who had uncontrolled infection, other autoimmune disease, pregnancy or lactation.

The receptor's source is a young man with Graves' hyperthyroidism. The sequencing sample was made of blood. The J gene is TRBJ2-5, the V gene TRBV7-9; the D is unclear. The CDR3 DNA reads as TGTGCCAGCAGTTATCCCGGGCCCGACGTGGACTTC. Its protein product is CASSYPGPDVDF.